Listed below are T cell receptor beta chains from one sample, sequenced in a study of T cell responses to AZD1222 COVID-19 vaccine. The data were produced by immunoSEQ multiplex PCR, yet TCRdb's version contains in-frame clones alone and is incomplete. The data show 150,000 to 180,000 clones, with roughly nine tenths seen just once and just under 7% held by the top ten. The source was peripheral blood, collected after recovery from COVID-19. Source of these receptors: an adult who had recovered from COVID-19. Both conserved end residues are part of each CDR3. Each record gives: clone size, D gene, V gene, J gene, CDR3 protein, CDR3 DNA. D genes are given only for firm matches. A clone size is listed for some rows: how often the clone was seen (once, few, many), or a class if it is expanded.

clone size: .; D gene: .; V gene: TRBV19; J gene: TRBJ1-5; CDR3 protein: CASSTPGDSNQPQHF; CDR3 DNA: TGTGCCAGTAGTACTCCCGGGGATAGCAATCAGCCCCAGCATTTT
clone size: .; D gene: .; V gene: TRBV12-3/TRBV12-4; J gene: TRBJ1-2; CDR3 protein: CANQEGVSYGYTF; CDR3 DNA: TGTGCCAACCAGGAAGGGGTGAGCTATGGCTACACCTTC
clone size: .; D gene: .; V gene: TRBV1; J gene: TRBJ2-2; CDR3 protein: CTSSQGNTGELFF; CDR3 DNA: TGCACCAGCAGCCAAGGGAACACCGGGGAGCTGTTTTTT
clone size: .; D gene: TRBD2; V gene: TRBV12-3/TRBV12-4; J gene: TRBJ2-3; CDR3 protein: CASSPSGSAQYF; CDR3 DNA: TGTGCCAGCAGTCCTAGCGGGTCTGCGCAGTATTTT
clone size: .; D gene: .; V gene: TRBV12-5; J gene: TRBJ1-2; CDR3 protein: CASGSTGYTF; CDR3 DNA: TGTGCTAGTGGTTCCACCGGCTACACCTTC
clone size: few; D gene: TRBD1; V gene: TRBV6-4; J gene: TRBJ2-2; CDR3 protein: CASSHDPGQGTGELFF; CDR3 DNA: TGTGCCAGCAGTCACGATCCGGGACAGGGCACCGGGGAGCTGTTTTTT
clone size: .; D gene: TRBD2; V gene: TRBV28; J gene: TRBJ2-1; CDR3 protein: CASTGGAGGPSDEQFF; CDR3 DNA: TGTGCCAGCACAGGTGGGGCGGGAGGGCCCTCGGATGAGCAGTTCTTC
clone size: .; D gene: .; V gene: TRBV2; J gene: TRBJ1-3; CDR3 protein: CASSELGVSGNTIYF; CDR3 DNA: TGTGCCAGCAGTGAATTAGGGGTTTCTGGAAACACCATATATTTT
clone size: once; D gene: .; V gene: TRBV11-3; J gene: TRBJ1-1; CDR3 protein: CASSPTGNNEAFF; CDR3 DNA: TGTGCCAGCAGCCCCACCGGGAACAATGAAGCTTTCTTT
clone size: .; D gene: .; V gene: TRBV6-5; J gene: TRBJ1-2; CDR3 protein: CARQGPYGYTF; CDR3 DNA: TGTGCCAGACAGGGCCCCTATGGCTACACCTTC
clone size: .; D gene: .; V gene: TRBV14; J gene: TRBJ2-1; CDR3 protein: CASSQGLGQGYYNEQFF; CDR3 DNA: TGTGCCAGCAGCCAAGGCCTTGGGCAGGGGTACTACAATGAGCAGTTCTTC
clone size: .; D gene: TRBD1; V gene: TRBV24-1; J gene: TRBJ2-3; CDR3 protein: CATRGGTGEQDTQYF; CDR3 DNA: TGTGCCACCAGGGGGGGGACAGGGGAACAAGATACGCAGTATTTT
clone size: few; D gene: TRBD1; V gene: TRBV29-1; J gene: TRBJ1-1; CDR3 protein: CSVGQGWTEAFF; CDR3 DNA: TGCAGCGTTGGACAGGGTTGGACTGAAGCTTTCTTT
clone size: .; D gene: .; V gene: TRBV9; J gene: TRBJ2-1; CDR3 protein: CASSAPSGIGTNEQFF; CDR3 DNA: TGTGCCAGCAGCGCTCCTTCAGGGATAGGGACCAATGAGCAGTTCTTC
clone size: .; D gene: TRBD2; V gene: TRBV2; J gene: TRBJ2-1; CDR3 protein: CASRRLARFPYNEQFF; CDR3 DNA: TGTGCCAGCAGGCGACTAGCGCGGTTCCCTTACAATGAGCAGTTCTTC
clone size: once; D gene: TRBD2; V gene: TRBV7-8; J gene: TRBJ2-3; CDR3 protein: CASSPDRPGTSGLRRPAGDTQYF; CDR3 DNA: TGTGCCAGCAGCCCGGACAGACCCGGGACTAGCGGGTTACGCCGCCCCGCTGGGGATACGCAGTATTTT
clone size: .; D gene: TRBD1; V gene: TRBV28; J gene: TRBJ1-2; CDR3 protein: CASSFGDRVRGYTF; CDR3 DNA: TGTGCCAGCAGTTTTGGGGACAGGGTTCGTGGCTACACCTTC
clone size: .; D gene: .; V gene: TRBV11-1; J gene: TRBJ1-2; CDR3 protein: CASSSQSYYGYTF; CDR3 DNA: TGTGCCAGCAGCTCACAGAGTTACTATGGCTACACCTTC
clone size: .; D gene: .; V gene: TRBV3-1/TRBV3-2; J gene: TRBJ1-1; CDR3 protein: CASSQVRAEAFF; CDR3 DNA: TGTGCCAGCAGCCAAGTGAGAGCCGAAGCTTTCTTT
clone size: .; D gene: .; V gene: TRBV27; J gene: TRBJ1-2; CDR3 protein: CASSQLTGYGYTF; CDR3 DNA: TGTGCCAGCAGTCAGTTGACAGGTTATGGCTACACCTTC
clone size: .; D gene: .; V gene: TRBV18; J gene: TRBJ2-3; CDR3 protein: CASSPPPMLRTPRPSSSTDTQYF; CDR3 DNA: TGTGCCAGCTCACCACCCCCAATGCTAAGGACACCGAGGCCTTCATCTAGCACAGATACGCAGTATTTT
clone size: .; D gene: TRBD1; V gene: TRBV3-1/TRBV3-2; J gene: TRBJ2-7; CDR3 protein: CASSQVPGQGEQYF; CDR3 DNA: TGTGCCAGCAGCCAAGTCCCGGGACAGGGCGAGCAGTACTTC
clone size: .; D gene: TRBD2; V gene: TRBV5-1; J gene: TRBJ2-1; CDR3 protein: CASSLDSSGSDEQFF; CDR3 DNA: TGCGCCAGCAGCTTGGATTCTAGCGGGAGTGATGAGCAGTTCTTC
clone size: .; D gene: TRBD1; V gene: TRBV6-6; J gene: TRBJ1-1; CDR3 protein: CASSLPGGWNTEAFF; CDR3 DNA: TGTGCCAGCAGCCTGCCAGGGGGCTGGAACACTGAAGCTTTCTTT
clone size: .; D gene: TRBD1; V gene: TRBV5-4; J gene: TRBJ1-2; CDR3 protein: CASSSGQGVDGYTF; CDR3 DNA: TGTGCCAGCAGCTCTGGACAGGGTGTAGATGGCTACACCTTC
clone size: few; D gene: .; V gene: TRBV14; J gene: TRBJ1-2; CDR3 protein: CASSQEIGRPSYGYTF; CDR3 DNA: TGTGCCAGCAGCCAAGAAATTGGGAGGCCTAGCTATGGCTACACCTTC
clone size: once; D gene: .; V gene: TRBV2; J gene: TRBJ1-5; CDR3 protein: CAQGGSNQPQHF; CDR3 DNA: TGTGCCCAAGGGGGGAGCAATCAGCCCCAGCATTTT
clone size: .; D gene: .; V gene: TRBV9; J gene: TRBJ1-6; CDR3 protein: CASSPWVRTATDSPLHF; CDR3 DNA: TGTGCCAGCAGCCCCTGGGTGAGAACCGCCACGGATTCACCCCTCCACTTT
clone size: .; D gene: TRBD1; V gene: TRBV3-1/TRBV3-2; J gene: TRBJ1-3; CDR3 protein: CASSQDLTGVGNTIYF; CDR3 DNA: TGTGCCAGCAGCCAAGATCTCACAGGGGTGGGAAACACCATATATTTT
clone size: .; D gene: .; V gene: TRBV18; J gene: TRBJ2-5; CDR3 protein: CASSPLQGQETQYF; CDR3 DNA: TGTGCCAGCTCACCGTTACAGGGTCAAGAGACCCAGTACTTC
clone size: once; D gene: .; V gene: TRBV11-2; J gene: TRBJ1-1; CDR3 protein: CASSPTPNTEAFF; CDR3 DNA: TGTGCCAGCAGCCCGACACCGAACACTGAAGCTTTCTTT
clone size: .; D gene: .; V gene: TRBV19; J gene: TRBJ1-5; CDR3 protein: CASSILRENQPQHF; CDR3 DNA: TGTGCCAGTAGTATCCTCAGGGAGAATCAGCCCCAGCATTTT
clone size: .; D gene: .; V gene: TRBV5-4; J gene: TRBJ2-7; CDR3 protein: CASSLSLEAYEQYF; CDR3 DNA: TGTGCCAGCAGCTTGAGTCTGGAGGCCTACGAGCAGTACTTC
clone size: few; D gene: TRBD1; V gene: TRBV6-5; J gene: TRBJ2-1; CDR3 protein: CASNGQGYNEQFF; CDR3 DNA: TGTGCCAGCAATGGACAGGGGTACAATGAGCAGTTCTTC
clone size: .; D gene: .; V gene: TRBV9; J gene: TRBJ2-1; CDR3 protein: CASSPSENSYNEQFF; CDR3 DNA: TGTGCCAGCAGCCCGTCGGAGAATTCCTACAATGAGCAGTTCTTC
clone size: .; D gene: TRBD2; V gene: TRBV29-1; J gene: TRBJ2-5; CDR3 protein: CTTLAGEETQYF; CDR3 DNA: TGCACGACGTTAGCGGGAGAGGAGACCCAGTACTTC
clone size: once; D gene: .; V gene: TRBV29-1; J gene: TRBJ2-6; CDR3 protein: CSPAAGGSGANVLTF; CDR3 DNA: TGCAGCCCCGCGGCTGGGGGCTCTGGGGCCAACGTCCTGACTTTC
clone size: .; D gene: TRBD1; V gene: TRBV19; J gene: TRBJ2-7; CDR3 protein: CASSINRDRGYEQYF; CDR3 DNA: TGTGCCAGTAGTATAAACCGGGACAGGGGATACGAGCAGTACTTC
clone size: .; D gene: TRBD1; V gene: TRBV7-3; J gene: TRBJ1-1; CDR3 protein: CASSLRGGGEAFF; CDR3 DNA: TGTGCCAGCAGCTTACGAGGGGGCGGAGAAGCTTTCTTT
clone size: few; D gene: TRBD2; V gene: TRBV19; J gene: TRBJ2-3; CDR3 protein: CASSPSAGGIKTQYF; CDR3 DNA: TGTGCCAGTAGTCCCTCAGCGGGAGGAATCAAGACGCAGTATTTT
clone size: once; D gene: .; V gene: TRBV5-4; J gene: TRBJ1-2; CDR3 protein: CASSFSGAGYTF; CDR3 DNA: TGTGCCAGCAGCTTCAGCGGGGCTGGCTACACCTTC
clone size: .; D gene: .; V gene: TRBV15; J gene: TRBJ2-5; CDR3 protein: CATSREGAQGKTQYF; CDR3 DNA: TGTGCCACCAGCAGAGAGGGAGCCCAGGGGAAGACCCAGTACTTC
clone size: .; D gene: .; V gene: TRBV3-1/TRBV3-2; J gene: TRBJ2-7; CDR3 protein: CASSQAGYEQYF; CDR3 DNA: TGTGCCAGCAGTCAAGCAGGCTACGAGCAGTACTTC
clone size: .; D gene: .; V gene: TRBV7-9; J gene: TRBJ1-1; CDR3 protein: CASSLDRWAFF; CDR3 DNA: TGTGCCAGCAGTTTAGACAGGTGGGCTTTCTTT
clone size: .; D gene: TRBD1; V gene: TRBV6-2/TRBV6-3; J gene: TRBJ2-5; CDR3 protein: CASSWDRQETQYF; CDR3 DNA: TGTGCCAGCAGTTGGGACAGACAAGAGACCCAGTACTTC
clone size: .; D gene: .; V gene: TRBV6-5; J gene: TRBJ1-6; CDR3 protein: CASNNDRLHSPLHF; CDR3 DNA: TGTGCCAGCAATAACGACAGACTACATTCACCCCTCCACTTT
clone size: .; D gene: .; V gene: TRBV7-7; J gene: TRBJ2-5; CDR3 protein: CASSLSYSSGETQYF; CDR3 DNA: TGTGCTAGCAGCTTATCCTACTCAAGCGGGGAGACCCAGTACTTC
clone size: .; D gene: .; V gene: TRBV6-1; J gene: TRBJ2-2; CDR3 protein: CASSFTADGELFF; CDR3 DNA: TGTGCCAGCAGTTTTACTGCTGACGGGGAGCTGTTTTTT
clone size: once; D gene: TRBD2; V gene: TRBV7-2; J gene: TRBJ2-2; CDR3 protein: CASSSLGKVGGSGELFF; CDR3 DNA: TGTGCCAGCAGCTCCCTGGGGAAGGTCGGGGGGTCTGGGGAGCTGTTTTTT
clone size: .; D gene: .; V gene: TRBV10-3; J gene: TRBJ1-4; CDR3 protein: CATRGTNEKLFF; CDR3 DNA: TGTGCCACCAGGGGAACTAATGAAAAACTGTTTTTT